This is a list of T cell receptor beta chains from one sample in a study of blood T cell repertoires in COVID-19. Here immunoSEQ multiplex PCR was the method, and the copy in TCRdb shows in-frame clones only, minus some. The sample includes fewer than 100,000 clones, 80% of them seen just once. Sequenced: peripheral blood. These receptors were collected from a woman aged 65 to 85 with acute or convalescent COVID-19. CDR3s include the opening cysteine and the closing phenylalanine or tryptophan. D genes are given only for firm matches. Size is stated for part of the rows, as once, few or many counts, or as a class when the clone is expanded.

J gene,V gene,clone size,D gene,CDR3 protein,CDR3 DNA
TRBJ1-1,TRBV30,NA,NA,CAWKQTEAFF,TGTGCCTGGAAACAGACTGAAGCTTTCTTT
TRBJ2-5,TRBV12-3/TRBV12-4,NA,NA,CASSYSGETQYF,TGTGCCAGCAGTTATTCGGGAGAGACCCAGTACTTC
TRBJ2-2,TRBV5-4,NA,TRBD1,CASSLKRQGANGELFF,TGTGCCAGCAGCTTGAAGCGACAGGGGGCGAACGGGGAGCTGTTTTTT
TRBJ1-6,TRBV2,NA,NA,CASSPPGHGFSPLHF,TGTGCCAGCAGTCCGCCGGGACACGGGTTTTCACCCCTCCACTTT
TRBJ2-1,TRBV28,NA,TRBD1,CASSFWTGGIDEQFF,TGTGCCAGCAGTTTCTGGACAGGGGGGATCGATGAGCAGTTCTTC
TRBJ2-5,TRBV19,once,NA,CASRRGQETQYF,TGTGCCAGCCGCCGGGGCCAAGAGACCCAGTACTTC
TRBJ2-7,TRBV5-1,NA,TRBD2,CASSWGLAGEFGEQYF,TGCGCCAGCAGCTGGGGGCTAGCGGGAGAGTTCGGGGAGCAGTACTTC
TRBJ2-5,TRBV25-1,NA,NA,CASAQGETQYF,TGTGCCAGCGCACAGGGAGAGACCCAGTACTTC
TRBJ2-1,TRBV27,NA,NA,CASSTQSLGSSYNEQFF,TGTGCCAGCAGTACTCAATCCCTAGGGAGCTCCTACAATGAGCAGTTCTTC
TRBJ2-6,TRBV11-2,NA,NA,CASSPLFGGLSSGANVLTF,TGTGCCAGCAGCCCTTTGTTTGGGGGCTTAAGCTCTGGGGCCAACGTCCTGACTTTC
TRBJ2-3,TRBV6-1,NA,NA,CASSEQGTFTDTQYF,TGTGCCAGCAGTGAACAGGGGACCTTCACAGATACGCAGTATTTT
TRBJ2-2,TRBV7-3,NA,NA,CASSMGSGSTGELFF,TGTGCCAGCAGTATGGGATCAGGGTCCACCGGGGAGCTGTTTTTT
TRBJ2-1,TRBV2,NA,NA,CASSEARGYNEQFF,TGTGCCAGCAGTGAAGCCCGAGGATACAATGAGCAGTTCTTC
TRBJ2-1,TRBV28,NA,TRBD2,CASSLSGGMSSYNEQFF,TGTGCCAGCAGTTTATCCGGGGGGATGAGCTCCTACAATGAGCAGTTCTTC
TRBJ2-5,TRBV7-8,NA,NA,CASSPRETQYF,TGTGCCAGCAGCCCTCGGGAGACCCAGTACTTC
TRBJ2-5,TRBV5-5,NA,NA,CASTGSFVQETQYF,TGTGCCAGCACCGGGAGTTTCGTCCAAGAGACCCAGTACTTC
TRBJ1-1,TRBV19,NA,TRBD1,CASSTRQGMNTEAFF,TGTGCCAGTAGTACCCGACAGGGGATGAACACTGAAGCTTTCTTT
TRBJ1-2,TRBV4-2,NA,NA,CASSQDRGGVGYGYTF,TGTGCCAGCAGCCAAGATCGAGGGGGTGTAGGATATGGCTACACCTTC
TRBJ2-1,TRBV7-8,few,NA,CASSPQYNEQFF,TGTGCCAGCAGCCCACAGTACAATGAGCAGTTCTTC
TRBJ2-2,TRBV27,NA,NA,CASSLQGRLFF,TGTGCCAGCAGTTTGCAGGGTCGGCTGTTTTTT
TRBJ2-7,TRBV2,NA,TRBD2,CASSGGSTSGRSPIVQYF,TGTGCCAGCAGTGGGGGATCGACTAGCGGGAGGTCCCCCATCGTGCAGTACTTC
TRBJ1-1,TRBV28,NA,TRBD1,CASTETGGAWTEAFF,TGTGCCAGCACCGAGACAGGGGGCGCGTGGACTGAAGCTTTCTTT
TRBJ1-2,TRBV10-3,NA,NA,CAISGLIRDSGGYTF,TGTGCCATCAGTGGGCTAATCAGGGATTCTGGCGGCTACACCTTC
TRBJ2-7,TRBV5-6,NA,NA,CASSFRAELKNYEQYF,TGTGCCAGCAGCTTCAGGGCCGAGTTAAAGAACTACGAGCAGTACTTC
TRBJ2-3,TRBV18,NA,NA,CASSPRPGTRTDTQYF,TGTGCCAGCTCACCACGCCCGGGAACCCGCACAGATACGCAGTATTTT
TRBJ1-5,TRBV19,NA,TRBD1,CASTTRDRVNQPQHF,TGTGCCAGTACAACCCGGGACAGGGTCAATCAGCCCCAGCATTTT
TRBJ2-2,TRBV7-2,few,TRBD1,CASSGQGRNTGELFF,TGTGCCAGCAGCGGACAGGGAAGGAACACCGGGGAGCTGTTTTTT
TRBJ2-3,TRBV5-1,NA,TRBD2,CASSPGLAGSTDTQYF,TGCGCCAGCAGCCCGGGACTAGCGGGGAGCACAGATACGCAGTATTTT
TRBJ2-2,TRBV4-2,NA,NA,CASSQDPSSNTGELFF,TGTGCCAGCAGCCAAGATCCCTCCTCGAACACCGGGGAGCTGTTTTTT
TRBJ2-1,TRBV5-6,NA,NA,CASSTRGSYNEQFF,TGTGCCAGCAGCACTCGCGGCTCCTACAATGAGCAGTTCTTC
TRBJ2-3,TRBV7-2,NA,NA,CASRSSPDTQYF,TGTGCCAGCCGATCTAGCCCGGATACGCAGTATTTT
TRBJ1-2,TRBV6-5,NA,NA,CASSPQGFVYGYTF,TGTGCCAGCAGCCCCCAGGGGTTCGTCTATGGCTACACCTTC
TRBJ1-2,TRBV6-6,NA,NA,CASSPPSRLHYGYTF,TGTGCCAGCAGCCCCCCTTCCAGACTGCACTATGGCTACACCTTC
TRBJ2-1,TRBV6-5,once,TRBD2,CASYTRLAPYNEQFF,TGTGCCAGCTACACTAGACTAGCGCCCTACAATGAGCAGTTCTTC
TRBJ2-7,TRBV27,NA,TRBD2,CASSLTGGSRNYEQYF,TGTGCCAGCAGTTTAACGGGCGGGAGTAGGAACTACGAGCAGTACTTC
TRBJ1-6,TRBV27,few,NA,CASRPSGATPLHF,TGTGCCAGCAGGCCTTCAGGGGCTACACCCCTCCACTTT
TRBJ1-5,TRBV6-5,NA,NA,CASAERSSQPQHF,TGTGCCAGCGCCGAAAGGAGCAGCCAGCCCCAGCATTTT
TRBJ2-1,TRBV19,NA,TRBD2,CASTATLTSGRGNEQFF,TGTGCCAGTACCGCTACCCTTACTAGCGGGAGGGGCAATGAGCAGTTCTTC
TRBJ2-1,TRBV19,NA,TRBD2,CATVLAGGPSRNEQFF,TGTGCCACCGTACTAGCGGGAGGGCCTTCGAGGAATGAGCAGTTCTTC
TRBJ2-2,TRBV6-5,NA,TRBD2,CASSGLAINTGELFF,TGTGCCAGCTCGGGACTAGCTATAAACACCGGGGAGCTGTTTTTT
TRBJ1-4,TRBV7-8,once,TRBD1,CASSLRPGTGRVLGEKLFF,TGTGCCAGCAGCTTACGACCCGGGACAGGGAGGGTTCTTGGGGAAAAACTGTTTTTT